The 25 T cell receptor beta chains below come from one sample, sequenced in a study of cytomegalovirus exposure and HLA in healthy donors. The PCR used 60 Vbeta and 13 Jbeta primers. TCRdb's table, derived via immunoSEQ multiplex PCR, lists solely in-frame clones and lacks some. In the table there are 100,000 to 150,000 clones, about three quarters of which are singletons. The sequenced sample was PBMCs. The source of these receptors is a woman in her sixties in good health and CMV-seropositive.

The gene calls are TRBV10-3 and TRBJ1-4; D uncertain. The V end was cut by 2 bases, the J end by 4 bases, with 8 bases between. Germline V gene lookup returns CDR1 ENHRY and CDR2 SYGVKD. The length of the CDR3 is 14 residues. CDR3 DNA sequence: TGTGCCATCAGTGAGCGACAACATAATGAAAAACTGTTTTTT. Amino acid sequence: CAISERQHNEKLFF.

The chain carries TRBV18 and TRBJ2-2, with D hard to call. The CDR3 is 16 residues long. Trimming removed 0 bases from V and 0 bases from J, with 8 bases in between. Germline V gene lookup returns CDR1 KGHSH and CDR2 LQKENI. CDR3 in amino acids: CASSPPTRSNTGELFF. CDR3 nucleotide sequence: TGTGCCAGCTCACCACCAACGCGGTCGAACACCGGGGAGCTGTTTTTT. Looking up the rest from reference TRBV18 and TRBJ2-2 gives the full variable domain: NAGVMQNPRHLVRRRGQEARLRCSPMKGHSHVYWYRQLPEEGLKFMVYLQKENIIDESGMPKERFSAEFPKEGPSILRIQQVVRGDSAAYFCASSPPTRSNTGELFFGEGSRLTVL.

This clone appeared a single time. The rearrangement links TRBV7-9 to TRBJ1-2, with 7 bases fitting TRBD1. Germline assignment: CDR1 SEHNR and CDR2 FQNEAQ (reference sequence). V lost 4 bases and J lost 3; bases outside the gene matches: 11. This CDR3 is 16 amino acids long. The CDR3 DNA sequence: TGTGCCAGCAGCTCCACTTTCGCGACAGGGTACTATGGCTACACCTTC. Translation gives CASSSTFATGYYGYTF.

This chain uses TRBV25-1 with TRBJ2-5; TRBD1 agrees at 9 bases. V was clipped by 4 bases and J by 11 bases; unmatched bases: 8. Per the germline V gene, CDR1 is MGHDK and CDR2 is SYGVNS. The CDR3 totals 13 residues. Here the CDR3 reads CASSGDRVHKQYF. In nucleotides, the CDR3 is TGTGCCAGCAGTGGGGACAGGGTCCATAAGCAGTACTTC.

V gene TRBV9 combines with J gene TRBJ2-2, with 10 bases matching TRBD2. Looked up from germline, CDR1 is SGDLS and CDR2 is YYNGEE. The CDR3 contains 16 residues. The trim removed 3 bases at V and 1 base at J, leaving 3 bases unmatched. CDR3 protein: CASSALAGENTGELFF. The CDR3 nucleotides read TGTGCCAGCAGCGCTCTAGCGGGAGAGAACACCGGGGAGCTGTTTTTT.

CDR3 in amino acids: CASSLVGALNTEAFF. The CDR3, as DNA: TGCGCCAGCAGCTTGGTTGGGGCCCTGAACACTGAAGCTTTCTTT. The chain employs TRBV5-1 and TRBJ1-1; TRBD1 might be the D (5 bases). CDR3 length equals 15 residues. Looked up from germline, CDR1 is SGHRS and CDR2 is YFSETQ. V was shortened by 0 bases and J by 0 bases, with 9 bases between the two germline ends.

This clone was detected only a few times. The chain carries TRBV11-2 and TRBJ1-1; 7 positions agree with TRBD1. CDR1 and CDR2 from the germline V gene are SGHAT and FQNNGV. The J segment lost 0 bases and the V segment lost 4 bases, leaving 2 bases of the junction unmatched. This CDR3 has 14 residues. The CDR3 spells CASSSRGMNTEAFF. DNA of the CDR3: TGTGCCAGCAGCTCCAGGGGGATGAACACTGAAGCTTTCTTT.

The chain joins TRBV6-5 to TRBJ2-7, with 8 bases aligning to TRBD2. V lost 0 bases to trimming and J lost 3 bases; unmatched junction nucleotides: 4. Germline V gives CDR1 MNHEY, CDR2 SVGAGI. The CDR3 sequence is 15 residues long. CDR3 residues: CASSYSNAGGYEQYF. CDR3 DNA sequence: TGTGCCAGCAGTTACTCGAATGCGGGGGGCTACGAGCAGTACTTC.

This clone was seen just once. The chain links TRBV5-4 to TRBJ2-1; a weak D match, TRBD1 (6 bases). Per the germline V gene, CDR1 is SGHNT and CDR2 is YYREEE (reference sequence). The CDR3 has 14 amino acids. The V and J ends lost 4 bases and 3 bases respectively, with 11 bases between them. The CDR3 loop is CASSLWGLYNEQFF. The CDR3, as DNA: TGTGCCAGCAGCCTTTGGGGGCTCTACAATGAGCAGTTCTTC.

This chain uses TRBV7-2 with TRBJ2-7, with TRBD1 matching 9 bases. Losses at the gene ends were 5 bases for V and 2 bases for J; bases not matched to a gene: 7. The CDR3 is made up of 15 amino acids. Germline-derived CDR1 and CDR2 are SGHTA and FQGNSA. CDR3: CASSLQGAPPYEQYF. DNA for the CDR3: TGTGCCAGCAGCCTACAGGGGGCCCCACCCTACGAGCAGTACTTC. Filled out from reference TRBV7-2 and TRBJ2-7, the complete variable domain reads GAGVSQSPSNKVTEKGKDVELRCDPISGHTALYWYRQSLGQGLEFLIYFQGNSAPDKSGLPSDRFSAERTGGSVSTLTIQRTQQEDSAVYLCASSLQGAPPYEQYFGPGTRLTVT.

This rearrangement joins TRBV5-6 to TRBJ2-3, with D tentatively TRBD2 (5 bases). In germline, CDR1 is SGHDT, CDR2 YYEEEE. The CDR3 sequence is 13 residues long. With 0 bases removed from V and 5 bases from J, the gap between germline ends came to 7 bases. The CDR3 DNA sequence: TGTGCCAGCAGCTTGGAACTAGGAGATACGCAGTATTTT. This sequence encodes CASSLELGDTQYF.

This clone was detected only once. The rearrangement joins TRBV5-1 to TRBJ1-1, with D perhaps TRBD1 (5 bases). Between the trimmed V and J ends, which lost 5 bases and 4 bases, there was a span of 12 bases. The CDR3 runs to 13 residues. The germline gives CDR1 SGHRS, CDR2 YFSETQ. The CDR3: CASSSTGSTEAFF. The DNA for the CDR3 is TGCGCCAGCAGTAGTACAGGTTCCACTGAAGCTTTCTTT.

V and J are TRBV19 and TRBJ1-3; a possible D gene is TRBD1 (6 bases). The CDR3 is 18 amino acids. Trimming took 3 bases from V and 0 from J, leaving 18 bases between them. Germline CDR1 and CDR2: LNHDA and SQIVND (reference sequence). In nucleotides, the CDR3 is TGTGCCAGTAGTATTTTTTTTGGGGGCCTTCGCTCTGGAAACACCATATATTTT. Translating it yields CASSIFFGGLRSGNTIYF.

This clone appeared once. The gene calls are TRBV4-3 and TRBJ1-3; 7 positions match TRBD1. This CDR3 comprises 19 residues. Germline CDR1 is LGHNA and CDR2 is YSLEER. Trimming cost V 0 bases and J 0 bases; bases outside gene matches: 11. CDR3 bases: TGCGCCAGCAGCCAAGATTATTTAGGGACAGCCGGCTCTGGAAACACCATATATTTT. It codes for CASSQDYLGTAGSGNTIYF.

The chain has TRBV7-2 and TRBJ2-5; D might be TRBD2 (5 bases). V was shortened by 4 bases and J by 1 base, with 7 bases between the two germline ends. CDR1 is SGHTA, CDR2 FQGNSA, per germline. The CDR3 spans 13 residues. The CDR3: CASSSRGQETQYF. The CDR3 DNA reads as TGTGCCAGCAGCTCCCGGGGCCAAGAGACCCAGTACTTC.

As concerns this clone: The identical CDR3 is also encoded by other nucleotide sequences in the sample. The V gene is TRBV6-6, the J gene TRBJ1-2; TRBD1 aligns across 7 bases. Germline values: CDR1 MNHNY, CDR2 SVGAGI (reference sequence). V trimming: 5 bases; J trimming: 3 bases; junction bases outside the gene matches: 3. The CDR3 is made up of 13 amino acids. The DNA for the CDR3 is TGTGCCAGCAGTCCTACAGGGGACTATGGCTACACCTTC. Translated, it gives CASSPTGDYGYTF.

The J gene is TRBJ2-2, the V gene TRBV6-4; TRBD2 agrees at 9 bases. The CDR3 length is 16 residues. J was trimmed by 4 bases and V by 3 bases; bases with no gene match: 6. Germline V CDR1 and CDR2: MRHNA, SNTAGT. CDR3 bases: TGTGCCAGCAGTGAAAGCGGGGGGCAGTCCACCGGGGAGCTGTTTTTT. Protein: CASSESGGQSTGELFF.

The V call is TRBV6-1, the J call TRBJ1-5; 7 bases line up with TRBD1. V was clipped by 5 bases and J by 13 bases; unmatched bases: 5. The germline gives CDR1 MNHNS, CDR2 SASEGT. The CDR3 consists of 11 residues. In nucleotides, the CDR3 is TGTGCCAGCAGTCTGGGGACAGAACAGCATTTT. Translated: CASSLGTEQHF.

V gene TRBV5-8 combines with J gene TRBJ1-2, with D maybe TRBD1 (6 bases). There are 16 residues in the CDR3. Germline V CDR1 and CDR2: SGHTS, YDEGEE. Trimming removed 2 bases from V and 6 bases from J, with 20 bases in between. CDR3 in amino acids: CASSLISRQAQHGYTF. For the CDR3, the DNA is TGTGCCAGCAGCTTAATCTCGCGACAGGCCCAGCATGGCTACACCTTC. The full variable domain, rest sourced from reference TRBV5-8 and TRBJ1-2, is EAGVTQSPTHLIKTRGQQATLRCSPISGHTSVYWYQQALGLGLQFLLWYDEGEERNRGNFPPRFSGRQFPNYSSELNVNALELEDSALYLCASSLISRQAQHGYTFGSGTRLTVV.

V gene TRBV19 combines with J gene TRBJ2-4, with TRBD1 identical over 8 bases. The V gene's germline CDR1 is LNHDA and CDR2 SQIVND (reference sequence). The CDR3 runs 15 residues. The trim removed 6 bases at V and 3 bases at J, leaving 7 bases unmatched. The CDR3, as DNA: TGTGCCAGTAGACCGGACAGGGCCGTCAAAAACATTCAGTACTTC. It translates to CASRPDRAVKNIQYF.

This clone has only one observation. The chain couples TRBV30 to TRBJ2-3; D call uncertain. Trimming removed 5 bases at V and 5 bases at J, with 11 bases between. The CDR3 sequence is 12 residues long. Germline V lookup: CDR1 GTSNPN, CDR2 SVGIG (reference sequence). CDR3 loop: CAWGRFEDTQYF. DNA of the CDR3: TGTGCCTGGGGCCGTTTTGAAGATACGCAGTATTTT.

This clone was observed a few times. The CDR3 region is CASSFPGQENYGYTF. In nucleotides, the CDR3 is TGTGCCAGCAGCTTCCCGGGACAGGAAAACTATGGCTACACCTTC. This chain joins TRBV7-9 and TRBJ1-2, with TRBD1 identical over 8 bases. This CDR3 spans 15 amino acids. V shed 3 bases and J 2 bases; nucleotides not matched to a gene: 5. Per germline, CDR1 SEHNR and CDR2 FQNEAQ (reference sequence).

This chain uses TRBV7-9 with TRBJ1-2; D uncertain. The CDR3 runs 15 residues. V was shortened by 3 bases and J by 0 bases, with 11 bases between the two germline ends. CDR1 is SEHNR, CDR2 FQNEAQ, per germline (reference sequence). The CDR3 DNA sequence: TGTGCCAGCAGCTTTGGGAGGGAAACTAACTATGGCTACACCTTC. It specifies CASSFGRETNYGYTF. The whole variable domain, remainder taken from reference TRBV7-9 and TRBJ1-2, is DTGVSQNPRHKITKRGQNVTFRCDPISEHNRLYWYRQTLGQGPEFLTYFQNEAQLEKSRLLSDRFSAERPKGSFSTLEIQRTEQGDSAMYLCASSFGRETNYGYTFGSGTRLTVV.

This clone has more than one count but fewer than ten. One junction end does not reproduce the germline sequence, and a read error may be involved. This chain links TRBV10-2 with TRBJ2-7; a possible D gene is TRBD1 (6 bases). This CDR3 contains 13 residues. CDR1 is WSHSY and CDR2 is SAAADI in the germline V gene. The CDR3 sequence: CASSPQGNYEQYF. The CDR3 DNA sequence: TGTGCCAGCAGTCCACAGGGTAACTACGAGCAGTACTTC.

The J gene is TRBJ1-4, the V gene TRBV2; the D gene is possibly TRBD1 (6 bases). Per germline, CDR1 SNHLY and CDR2 FYNNEI. The V gene lost 3 bases and the J gene lost 8 bases, with 10 bases spanning the gap. The CDR3 extends over 13 amino acids. The DNA for the CDR3 is TGTGCCAGCAGTGAGACAGGTTGGGAAAAACTGTTTTTT. Translating it yields CASSETGWEKLFF.